This T cell receptor (beta chain) was captured in a study of blood T cell repertoires in COVID-19 (dated by TCRdb to the early 2020s). For context, the study as a whole: Samples covering the acute and convalescent phases of COVID-19 were provided by collaborators in the United States, Italy and Spain. The prospective study material was composed of cDNA or gDNA derived from T cells, B-cell-depleted T cells, or PBMCs. The dataset comprised deeply sampled blood TCRbeta repertoires from subjects exposed to, actively infected with, or recovered from COVID-19. A freely available public database, intended as a resource for researchers studying the immune response to SARS-CoV-2, is where the repertoires were released. Samples came from the ongoing ImmuneRACE study (first 160 participants) plus 1,254 subjects from 6 global collaborators. Nearly every sample came with metadata listing a de-identified subject ID, COVID-19 status, age in years and sex. Where HLA class I and class II types were available, the types were taken from metadata supplied by the sample provider, not from assay-based typing. Broader findings and caveats from the paper: The quantity of clinical and demographic metadata differed by source and by participant and was supplied without curation.

The collaborating institutions used their own protocols to collect whole blood in K2EDTA tubes. For TCRbeta analysis, collaborator samples were shipped as frozen whole blood, as isolated PBMCs, or as DNA extracted from either sample type. CDR1 is given as MNHNS and CDR2 as SASEGT, both from the germline V gene. Its CDR3 holds 18 amino acids, cysteine through phenylalanine. Just the 54-base CDR3 DNA is kept, in frame starting at base 1. Cut back by 2 bases and 4 bases, the V and J ends lie 21 bases apart. Worth noting for this clone: There is no known antigen for this receptor. No base qualities exist here, and no much larger clone lies one base off it.

TCRbeta CDR3 regions were amplified from genomic DNA using the immunoSEQ Assay, a bias-controlled multiplex PCR. The authors' pipeline ran thus. The number of nucleated cells in each sample was estimated by amplification of reference gene primers within the assay. Sequence reads were collapsed and filtered to measure the absolute abundance of every unique TCRbeta CDR3 rearrangement. For each sample, productive Simpson clonality was calculated by taking the square root of Simpson's diversity index across productive rearrangements. The table comes from immuneACCESS by way of TCRdb, which keeps in-frame sequences with V and J called. Part of the clones is missing from these tables; in studies checked, under half for an unresolved V gene and the rest for unknown reasons. The V and J calls and the clone size are those of that table, but D and trimming were determined from the DNA. For this sample the table gives tens of thousands of clones, of which around nine tenths were detected only once. Approximately 15% of the sample is in the top ten clones.

What was sequenced was peripheral blood. This TCR derives from a man aged 65 to 79 with active or convalescent COVID-19. The V and J segments used are TRBV6-1 and TRBJ1-5, with the identity of the D gene unclear. The DNA sequence is given as TGTGCCAGCAGTGAACGCAGGTCCGACCGGGGAGGAAATCAGCCCCAGCATTTT. Its translation reads: CASSERRSDRGGNQPQHF.